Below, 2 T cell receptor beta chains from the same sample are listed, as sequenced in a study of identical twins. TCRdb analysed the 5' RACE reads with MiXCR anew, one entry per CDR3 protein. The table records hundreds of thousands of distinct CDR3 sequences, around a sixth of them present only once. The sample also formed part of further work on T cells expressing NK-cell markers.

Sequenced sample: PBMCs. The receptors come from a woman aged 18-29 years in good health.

DNA of the CDR3: TGCGCCAGCAGCTTCCCTCTTTTAGCGGGGAATGAGGGGTACAATGAGCAGTTCTTC. Residues: CASSFPLLAGNEGYNEQFF. This rearrangement joins TRBV5-1 to TRBJ2-1; 8 bases agree with TRBD2. With 2 bases clipped from V and 4 bases from J, the junction kept 17 bases outside the gene matches. This CDR3 is built from 19 residues. Germline CDR1 and CDR2: SGHRS and YFSETQ.

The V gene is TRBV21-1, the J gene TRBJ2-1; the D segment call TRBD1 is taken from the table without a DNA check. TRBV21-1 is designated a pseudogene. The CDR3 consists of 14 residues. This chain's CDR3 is CASSLRDHYNEQFF. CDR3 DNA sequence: TGTGCCAGCAGCCTCCGGGACCACTACAATGAGCAGTTCTTC.